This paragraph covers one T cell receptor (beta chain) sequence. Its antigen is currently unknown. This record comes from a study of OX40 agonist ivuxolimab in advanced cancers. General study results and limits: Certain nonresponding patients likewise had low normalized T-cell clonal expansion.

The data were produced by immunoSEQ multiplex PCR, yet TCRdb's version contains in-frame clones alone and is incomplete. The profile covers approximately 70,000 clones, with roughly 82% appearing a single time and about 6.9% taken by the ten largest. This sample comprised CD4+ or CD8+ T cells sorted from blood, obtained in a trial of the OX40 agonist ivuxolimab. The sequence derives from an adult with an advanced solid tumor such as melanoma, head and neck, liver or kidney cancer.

CDR3 amino acids: CASSLREGESDSPLHF. The CDR3 DNA follows: TGTGCCAGCAGCCTTCGGGAAGGGGAGAGCGATTCACCCCTCCACTTT. This chain links TRBV4-2 with TRBJ1-6; TRBD1 might be the D (5 bases). Germline-derived CDR1 and CDR2 are LGHNA and YNFKEQ. CDR3 size: 16 residues. Trimming took off 4 bases at V and 8 bases at J, with 18 bases between the two ends.